This T cell receptor beta chain was recorded in a study of cytomegalovirus exposure and HLA in healthy donors. Study-wide results and limits: In a later analysis, TCR association rates varied by HLA locus: DRB1 most, HLA-C fewest. Sequencing depth across donors, presence/absence analyses assumed, was roughly uniform. An analysis that was carried out later associated fewer than 20,000 TCR beta sequences with HLA alleles at 0.05 false discovery rate.

A word on this clone: Its antigen is as yet unknown.

The PCR employed 60 Vbeta primers together with 13 Jbeta primers. In the source study's methods: Roughly 10 million shared chains were among some 75 million unique TCR beta chains counted in a later analysis. The repertoire was sequenced with immunoSEQ multiplex PCR; TCRdb's copy has only in-frame clones and lacks some. V and J calls and clone size are copied from that table; D and trimming were computed from the DNA. The repertoire includes fewer than 70,000 clones, just under 70% of them detected once, and roughly 11% sits in the top ten. This CDR3 spans 14 amino acids. From germline, CDR1 is SGHKS and CDR2 YYEKEE (reference sequence). V lost 5 bases, J lost 8 bases, and 8 bases stayed unmatched.

This chain links TRBV5-5 with TRBJ1-1, with TRBD1 identical over 11 bases. The sequence derives from a woman aged 25 to 45 in good health and CMV-seronegative. Sequences were obtained from PBMCs. As DNA, the CDR3 is TGTGCCAGCAGGGGGGACAGGGGGAGTTTGGAAGCTTTCTTT. Translated, it gives CASRGDRGSLEAFF.